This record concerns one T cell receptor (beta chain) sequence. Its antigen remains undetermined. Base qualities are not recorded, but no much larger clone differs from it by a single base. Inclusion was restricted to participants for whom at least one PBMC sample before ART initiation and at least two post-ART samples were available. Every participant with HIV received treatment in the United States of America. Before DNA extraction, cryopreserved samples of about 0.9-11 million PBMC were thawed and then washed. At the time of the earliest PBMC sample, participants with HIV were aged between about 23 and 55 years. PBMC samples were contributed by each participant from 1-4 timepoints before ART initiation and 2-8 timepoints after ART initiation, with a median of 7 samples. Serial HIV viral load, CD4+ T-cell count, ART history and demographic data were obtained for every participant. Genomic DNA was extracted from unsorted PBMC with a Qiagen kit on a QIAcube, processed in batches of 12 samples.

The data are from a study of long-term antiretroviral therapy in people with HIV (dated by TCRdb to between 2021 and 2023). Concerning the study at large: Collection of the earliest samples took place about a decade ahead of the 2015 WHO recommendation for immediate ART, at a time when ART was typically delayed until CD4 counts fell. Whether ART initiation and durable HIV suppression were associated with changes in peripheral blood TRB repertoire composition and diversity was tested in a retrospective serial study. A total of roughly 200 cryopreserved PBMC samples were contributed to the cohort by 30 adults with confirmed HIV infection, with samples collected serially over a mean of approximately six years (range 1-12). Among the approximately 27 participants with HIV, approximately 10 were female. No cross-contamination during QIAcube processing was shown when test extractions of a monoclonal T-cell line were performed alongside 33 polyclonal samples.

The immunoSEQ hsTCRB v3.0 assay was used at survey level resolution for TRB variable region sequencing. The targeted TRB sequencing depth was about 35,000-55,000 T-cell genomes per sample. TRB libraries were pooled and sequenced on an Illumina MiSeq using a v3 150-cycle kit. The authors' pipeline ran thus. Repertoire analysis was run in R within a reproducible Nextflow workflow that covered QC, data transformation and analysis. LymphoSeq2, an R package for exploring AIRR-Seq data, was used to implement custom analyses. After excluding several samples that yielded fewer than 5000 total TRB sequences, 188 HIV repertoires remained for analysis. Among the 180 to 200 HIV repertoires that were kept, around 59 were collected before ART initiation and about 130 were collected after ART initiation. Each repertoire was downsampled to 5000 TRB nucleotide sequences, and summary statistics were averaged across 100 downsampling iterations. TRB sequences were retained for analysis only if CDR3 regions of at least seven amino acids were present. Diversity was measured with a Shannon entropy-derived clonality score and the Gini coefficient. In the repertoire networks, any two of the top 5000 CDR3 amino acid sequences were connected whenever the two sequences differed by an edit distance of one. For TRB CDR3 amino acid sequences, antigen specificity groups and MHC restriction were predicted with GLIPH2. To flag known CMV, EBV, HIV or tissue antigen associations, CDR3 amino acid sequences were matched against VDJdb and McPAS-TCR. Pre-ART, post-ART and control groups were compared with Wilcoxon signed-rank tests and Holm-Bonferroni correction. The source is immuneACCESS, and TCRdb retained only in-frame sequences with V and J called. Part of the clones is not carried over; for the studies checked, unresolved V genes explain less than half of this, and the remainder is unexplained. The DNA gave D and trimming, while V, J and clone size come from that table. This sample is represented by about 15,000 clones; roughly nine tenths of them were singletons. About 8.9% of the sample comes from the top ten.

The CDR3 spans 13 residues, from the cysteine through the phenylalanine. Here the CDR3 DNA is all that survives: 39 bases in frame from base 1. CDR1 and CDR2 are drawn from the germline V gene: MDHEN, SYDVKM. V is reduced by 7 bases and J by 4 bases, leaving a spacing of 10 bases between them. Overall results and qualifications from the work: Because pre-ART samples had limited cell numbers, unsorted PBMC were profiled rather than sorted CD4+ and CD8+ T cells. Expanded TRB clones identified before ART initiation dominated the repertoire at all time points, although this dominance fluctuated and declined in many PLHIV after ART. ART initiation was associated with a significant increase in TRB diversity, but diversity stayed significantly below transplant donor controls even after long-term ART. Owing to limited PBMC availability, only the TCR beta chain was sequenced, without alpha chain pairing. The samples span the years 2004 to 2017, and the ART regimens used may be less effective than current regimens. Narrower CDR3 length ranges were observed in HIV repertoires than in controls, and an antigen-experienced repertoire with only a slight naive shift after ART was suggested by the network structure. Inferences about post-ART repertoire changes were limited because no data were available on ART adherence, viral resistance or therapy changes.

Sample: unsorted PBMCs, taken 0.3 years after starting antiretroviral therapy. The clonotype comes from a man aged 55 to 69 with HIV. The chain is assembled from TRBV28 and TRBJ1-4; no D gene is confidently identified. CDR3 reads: CASNSWGNEKLFF. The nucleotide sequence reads TGTGCCAGCAACTCCTGGGGTAATGAAAAACTGTTTTTT.